The present T cell receptor beta chain was sequenced within a study of blood T cells in healthy people across ages. Study in general: About one barcoded beta molecule per two T cells was the capture yield of template switching. Broader study findings: Diversity estimated from one million T cells was considered an underestimate.

Then a second PCR, running about 6 to 12 cycles, was carried out with a sample-barcoded 5' primer and a J-beta primer mix. TCRdb fed the 5' RACE reads into MiXCR, producing one record per CDR3 protein. The sample shows 1.5 million to 2 million distinct CDR3 sequences, roughly 32% of them seen only once. This CDR3 contains 18 residues. With 1 base clipped from V and 2 bases from J, the junction kept 9 bases outside the gene matches. Germline loops: CDR1 SEHNR, CDR2 FQNEAQ (reference sequence). This clonotype was observed at least ten times. Its antigen is not identified. Healthy individuals of Caucasian origin from Russia, aged about 6 to 100, served as donors.

Specimen: blood. The gene calls are TRBV7-9 and TRBJ2-1; 9 bases agree with TRBD1. This TCR derives from a woman aged 25 to 39 in good health. The CDR3 sequence is CASSLDFRWDRAYNEQFF. CDR3 DNA sequence: TGTGCCAGCAGCTTAGACTTTCGTTGGGACAGGGCCTACAATGAGCAGTTCTTC.